A single sample is the source of the 8 T cell receptor beta chains below, sequenced in a study of blood T cell repertoires in COVID-19. Assay used: immunoSEQ multiplex PCR; TCRdb lists only in-frame clones, some missing. The sample includes 200,000 to 250,000 clones, around 85% seen only once; the top ten take about 1.3%. The sample was PBMCs or T cells enriched from blood (not recorded which). Receptors were obtained from a woman aged 40 to 49 with acute COVID-19.

The chain couples TRBV6-2 or TRBV6-3 to TRBJ2-2; 8 nucleotides align to TRBD2. Per germline, CDR1 MNHEY and CDR2 SVGEGT. J lost 1 base, V lost 2 bases, and 0 bases had no gene match. The CDR3 length is 15 residues. The CDR3 loop is CASSYTSGNTGELFF. In DNA form, the CDR3 reads TGTGCCAGCAGTTACACTAGCGGGAACACCGGGGAGCTGTTTTTT.

V usage is TRBV30 and J usage is TRBJ1-5; D not resolved. This CDR3 is built from 13 residues. Looked up from germline, CDR1 is GTSNPN and CDR2 is SVGIG (reference sequence). The V end lost 2 bases, the J end lost 5 bases, and 10 bases lay between the germline ends. The CDR3 DNA reads as TGTGCCTGGAGTATAGCCCGGCATCAGCCCCAGCATTTT. Translating it yields CAWSIARHQPQHF.

V usage is TRBV4-2 and J usage is TRBJ1-1; the D gene is possibly TRBD1 (5 bases). CDR1 is LGHNA, CDR2 YNFKEQ, per germline. Trimming stripped 0 bases from V and 3 bases from J, with 17 bases between. The CDR3 runs 17 residues. The CDR3 coding sequence is TGTGCCAGCAGCCAAGAGTTGGGCAGGACCAGGGACACTGAAGCTTTCTTT. Translating it yields CASSQELGRTRDTEAFF.

This clone was counted once. This sequence joins TRBV11-3 and TRBJ2-2; 9 positions agree with TRBD2. The CDR3 extends over 15 amino acids. V lost 4 bases to trimming and J lost 5 bases; unmatched junction nucleotides: 5. The V gene's germline CDR1 is SGHNT and CDR2 YENEEA. The CDR3, as DNA: TGTGCCAGCAGCTCGAGCGGGGGGAGGACCGGGGAGCTGTTTTTT. This sequence encodes CASSSSGGRTGELFF.

This chain joins TRBV18 and TRBJ2-3, with TRBD2 matching over 10 bases. The CDR3 covers 16 residues. Germline CDR1 and CDR2: KGHSH and LQKENI. With V trimmed by 6 bases and J by 0 bases, 6 bases remained unmatched. The CDR3 nucleotides are TGTGCCAGCTCCCAAAGGACTAGCGGTAGCACAGATACGCAGTATTTT. Its translation: CASSQRTSGSTDTQYF.

This clone was counted a few times. The rearrangement joins TRBV7-9 to TRBJ1-6; maybe TRBD1 (5 bases). The length of the CDR3 is 12 residues. The germline V and J ends were trimmed by 5 bases and 10 bases, with 9 bases remaining between them. Germline CDR1 reads SEHNR; CDR2 reads FQNEAQ (reference sequence). CDR3 residues: CASSAGDSPLHF. DNA of the CDR3: TGTGCCAGCAGCGCGGGGGACTCACCCCTCCACTTT.

The chain employs TRBV19 and TRBJ2-2; maybe TRBD1 (6 bases). The CDR3 totals 15 residues. V was pared by 6 bases and J by 1 base, with 12 bases between. CDR1 and CDR2 from the germline V gene are LNHDA and SQIVND (reference sequence). DNA for the CDR3: TGTGCCAGTAGGCAAGACAGGTTGAACACCGGGGAGCTGTTTTTT. It translates to CASRQDRLNTGELFF. Drawing the rest from reference TRBV19 and TRBJ2-2, the complete variable domain is DGGITQSPKYLFRKEGQNVTLSCEQNLNHDAMYWYRQDPGQGLRLIYYSQIVNDFQKGDIAEGYSVSREKKESFPLTVTSAQKNPTAFYLCASRQDRLNTGELFFGEGSRLTVL.

The table lists this clone with a few counts. J is TRBJ2-7 and V is TRBV28; 7 nucleotides line up with TRBD1. The germline V gene encodes CDR1 MDHEN and CDR2 SYDVKM. This CDR3 region has 15 residues. The V segment lost 3 bases and the J segment 1 base; nucleotides outside the gene matches: 6. This chain's CDR3 is CASSFSRTGSYEQYF. The CDR3 DNA is TGTGCCAGCAGTTTTAGTAGGACAGGTTCCTACGAGCAGTACTTC.